A selection of T cell receptor beta chains follows, all from one sample in a study of T cell responses to AZD1222 COVID-19 vaccine. TCRdb keeps only in-frame clones here, not all; method: immunoSEQ multiplex PCR. The repertoire has 150,000 to 200,000 clones, 92% of them found once; the top ten carry about 10%. The material was peripheral blood, obtained on day 0 of AZD1222 vaccination. The source of these receptors is an adult in good health. Both conserved end residues are part of each CDR3. The D gene is left open where the match is weak. The size entry is marked missing in some rows and otherwise reads once, few, many or a size class.

CDR3nt,CDR3aa,v_gene,abundance,j_gene,d_gene
TGTGCCAGCAGTTACTCTTCCCACAATGAGCAGTTCTTC,CASSYSSHNEQFF,TRBV6-2/TRBV6-3,-,TRBJ2-1,-
TGCGCCAGCAGTGGGGATGGACAGGGACTAGCGGGAGGGTCCCAAGAGACCCAGTACTTC,CASSGDGQGLAGGSQETQYF,TRBV10-2,once,TRBJ2-5,TRBD2
TGTGCCAGCAGCTTATTTGTGGGACAGGGTTACGAGCAGTACTTC,CASSLFVGQGYEQYF,TRBV5-4,-,TRBJ2-7,TRBD1
TGTGCCAGCAGCTCATACAGGGCGGTAAATGAAAAACTGTTTTTT,CASSSYRAVNEKLFF,TRBV7-9,-,TRBJ1-4,-
TGTGCCAGCACCCGGGAGGCCCACGTTAAAGAGACCCAGTACTTC,CASTREAHVKETQYF,TRBV21-1,-,TRBJ2-5,-
TGCAGTGCTAGTTCTCTAGCGGGAAAACGCGAGCAGTACTTC,CSASSLAGKREQYF,TRBV20-1,-,TRBJ2-7,TRBD2
TGTGCCAGCAGTAGGACCGAAGAATCCTACAATGAGCAGTTCTTC,CASSRTEESYNEQFF,TRBV11-3,-,TRBJ2-1,-
TGCGCCAGCAGCCTCAGCAGGGGTAGAACAGATACGCAGTATTTT,CASSLSRGRTDTQYF,TRBV4-3,-,TRBJ2-3,-
TGCGCCAGCAGCCAAGGGGGAAGGGGCCATAGCTATGGCTACACCTTC,CASSQGGRGHSYGYTF,TRBV4-1,once,TRBJ1-2,-
TGTGCCAGCAGTTTAGAAGGGGGCCTGGCACCCCTCCACTTT,CASSLEGGLAPLHF,TRBV6-2/TRBV6-3,-,TRBJ1-6,TRBD1
TGTGCCAGCTCACCCTACAGGGCAGAGACCCAGTACTTC,CASSPYRAETQYF,TRBV18,-,TRBJ2-5,-
TGTGCCAGCAGCCCCTCCTCGGGGGGGCATAGTCCCTACGAGCAGTACTTC,CASSPSSGGHSPYEQYF,TRBV3-1/TRBV3-2,-,TRBJ2-7,TRBD2
TGTGCCAGCAGCCCTAGAGAGGGGAGCACTGAAGCTTTCTTT,CASSPREGSTEAFF,TRBV7-9,-,TRBJ1-1,-
TGTGCCAGCAGCGCAATCAACACCGGGGAGCTGTTTTTT,CASSAINTGELFF,TRBV9,-,TRBJ2-2,-
TGTGCCAGTAGTATAGGATGGGGGGGCTTGGCTTTCTTT,CASSIGWGGLAFF,TRBV19,-,TRBJ1-1,-
TGTGCCAGCAGGGGGGGATCTAATTCACCCCTCCACTTT,CASRGGSNSPLHF,TRBV6-6,-,TRBJ1-6,-
TGTGCCAGCAGTTTACGCCAGGGGGCGAACACTGAAGCTTTCTTT,CASSLRQGANTEAFF,TRBV28,-,TRBJ1-1,TRBD1
TGTGCCAGCAGCGGGCTAGCGGATAACTACGAGCAGTACTTC,CASSGLADNYEQYF,TRBV6-5,-,TRBJ2-7,TRBD2
TGTGCCAGCAGCATGACGGTCCGAACCGAAGCTTTCTTT,CASSMTVRTEAFF,TRBV6-2/TRBV6-3,-,TRBJ1-1,-
TGCGCCAGCAGTGAGATGGGTACTGAAGCTTTCTTT,CASSEMGTEAFF,TRBV10-2,-,TRBJ1-1,-
TGTGCCAGCAGCCAAGATCAATGGACTAGCGGGGGAGCAGATACGCAGTATTTT,CASSQDQWTSGGADTQYF,TRBV14,-,TRBJ2-3,TRBD2
TGTGCCAGCAGCTTATCCGAGAACACTGAAGCTTTCTTT,CASSLSENTEAFF,TRBV7-6,once,TRBJ1-1,-
TGTGCCTGGAGTGGACGGGGGGCGCACTATGGCTACACCTTC,CAWSGRGAHYGYTF,TRBV30,-,TRBJ1-2,-
TGTGCAAGTCGCTTAGCGAGCTCCTACAATGAGCAGTTCTTC,CASRLASSYNEQFF,TRBV12-2,once,TRBJ2-1,-
TGCGCCAGCAGCTTGGAAGGCAGGGCATCCTACGAGCAGTACTTC,CASSLEGRASYEQYF,TRBV5-1,-,TRBJ2-7,-
TGCGCCAGCACCAATTTAGAGACAGGTTCCACTGAAGCTTTCTTT,CASTNLETGSTEAFF,TRBV4-1,-,TRBJ1-1,-
TGCGCCAGCAGCTCCGGACAGGGGGTTACTGAAGCTTTCTTT,CASSSGQGVTEAFF,TRBV5-1,-,TRBJ1-1,TRBD1
TGTGCCAGCAGTCCGTTCGGGGTAGTGAGGGCTAACTATGGCTACACCTTC,CASSPFGVVRANYGYTF,TRBV7-9,-,TRBJ1-2,-
TGTGCCAGCAGTTCCGGGACAGGGATCATATCTGGGGCCAACGTCCTGACTTTC,CASSSGTGIISGANVLTF,TRBV28,-,TRBJ2-6,TRBD1
TGTGCCAGCAGCTCCCGAATGTTGAGAGCCCAGGGTAAGAACACTGAAGCTTTCTTT,CASSSRMLRAQGKNTEAFF,TRBV11-2,-,TRBJ1-1,-
TGTGCCAGCAGACCTATTAGGACATTAATGAACACTGAAGCTTTCTTT,CASRPIRTLMNTEAFF,TRBV11-2,-,TRBJ1-1,-
TGTGCCAGCAGGACGGAGGGAGGGGGCGAGTTCTTC,CASRTEGGGEFF,TRBV5-6,-,TRBJ2-1,-
TGCGCCAGCAGCCAATCGGGACAGAATAATTCACCCCTCCACTTT,CASSQSGQNNSPLHF,TRBV4-1,-,TRBJ1-6,TRBD1
TGTGCCAGCAGTTTACGGGGGGGTGAAAAACTGTTTTTT,CASSLRGGEKLFF,TRBV12-3/TRBV12-4,-,TRBJ1-4,-
TGCGCCAGCAGCCAAGAGAAGGGGCAGCCCCAGCATTTT,CASSQEKGQPQHF,TRBV4-1,-,TRBJ1-5,-
TGTGCCAGCAGCCGCCAAACCGAGGGCGGCTACACCTTC,CASSRQTEGGYTF,TRBV7-9,-,TRBJ1-2,-
TGTGCCAGCAGCTTACCGGCTAGCGGGCCCTACGAGCAGTACTTC,CASSLPASGPYEQYF,TRBV7-9,-,TRBJ2-7,TRBD2
TGTGCCAGCAGCTTAGCGAGGGGGGGGAAGGGAAACACCATATATTTT,CASSLARGGKGNTIYF,TRBV7-8,-,TRBJ1-3,-
TGTGCCTGGAGTCTAACTCAGGGAGTAACTGGAAACACCATATATTTT,CAWSLTQGVTGNTIYF,TRBV30,once,TRBJ1-3,-
TGTGCCAGCAGCTCTACAGGGTTTGAAGCTTTCTTT,CASSSTGFEAFF,TRBV7-2,-,TRBJ1-1,-
TGTGCCTGGAGTGTACAGGGTAGAAGCAATCAGCCCCAGCATTTT,CAWSVQGRSNQPQHF,TRBV30,few,TRBJ1-5,-
TGTGCCAGCAGCACCTCGGACTCTTCCTACGAGCAGTACTTC,CASSTSDSSYEQYF,TRBV9,-,TRBJ2-7,-
TGTGCCACCAGTGAGGACTCCTCCACAGATACGCAGTATTTT,CATSEDSSTDTQYF,TRBV24-1,once,TRBJ2-3,-
TGTGCCAGCTCACTAAACGCCGTATCCTCTGGAAACACCATATATTTT,CASSLNAVSSGNTIYF,TRBV18,-,TRBJ1-3,-
TGTGCCAGCGGCCACGGGGGCGGCAGGAACACTGAAGCTTTCTTT,CASGHGGGRNTEAFF,TRBV6-5,-,TRBJ1-1,-
TGTGCCAGCAGTGAAGCGTACGGCGGTATCCATCAGCCCCAGCATTTT,CASSEAYGGIHQPQHF,TRBV6-1,-,TRBJ1-5,-
TGTGCCAGCAGTTCCCCGTCAGGGCCCTACGAGCAGTACTTC,CASSSPSGPYEQYF,TRBV28,-,TRBJ2-7,-
TGTGCCAGCATTGGAGGTGGAGGAGTCGGTCAGCCCCAGCATTTT,CASIGGGGVGQPQHF,TRBV6-5,-,TRBJ1-5,-
TGTGCCAGCAGCGGCCAGTGGGGGAACACCGGGGAGCTGTTTTTT,CASSGQWGNTGELFF,TRBV7-9,once,TRBJ2-2,-
TGCGCCAGCAGCTCTCCGGGACAGGGACACAATGAGCAGTTCTTC,CASSSPGQGHNEQFF,TRBV5-1,-,TRBJ2-1,TRBD1
TGTGCCAGCTCATTAAACGGGATCCCGAACACCGGGGAGCTGTTTTTT,CASSLNGIPNTGELFF,TRBV18,-,TRBJ2-2,-